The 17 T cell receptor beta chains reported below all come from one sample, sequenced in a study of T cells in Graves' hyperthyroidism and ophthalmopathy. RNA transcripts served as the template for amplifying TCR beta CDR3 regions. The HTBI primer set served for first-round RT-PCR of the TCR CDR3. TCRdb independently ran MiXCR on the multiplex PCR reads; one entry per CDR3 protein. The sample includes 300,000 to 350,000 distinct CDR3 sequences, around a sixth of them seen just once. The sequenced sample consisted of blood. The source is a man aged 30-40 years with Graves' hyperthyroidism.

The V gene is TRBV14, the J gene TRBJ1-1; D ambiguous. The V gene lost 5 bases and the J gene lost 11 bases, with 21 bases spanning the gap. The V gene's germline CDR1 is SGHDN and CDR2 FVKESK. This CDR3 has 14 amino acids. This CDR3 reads CASSILGTLGDAFF. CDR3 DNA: TGTGCCAGCAGCATCCTCGGCACGCTTGGTGACGCTTTCTTT.

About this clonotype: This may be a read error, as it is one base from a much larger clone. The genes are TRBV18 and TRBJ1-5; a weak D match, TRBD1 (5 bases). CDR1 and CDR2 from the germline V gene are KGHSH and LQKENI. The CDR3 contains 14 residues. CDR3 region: CASSPRGADQPLHF. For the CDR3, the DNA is TGTGCCAGCTCACCCAGAGGGGCGGATCAGCCCCTGCATTTT.

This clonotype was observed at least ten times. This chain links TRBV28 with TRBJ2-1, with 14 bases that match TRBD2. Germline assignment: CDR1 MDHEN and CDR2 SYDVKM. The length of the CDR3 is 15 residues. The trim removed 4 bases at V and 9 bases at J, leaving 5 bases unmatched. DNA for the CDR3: TGTGCCAGCAGTTCGACTAGCGGGAGGGCCCCTGAGCAGTTCTTC. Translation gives CASSSTSGRAPEQFF.

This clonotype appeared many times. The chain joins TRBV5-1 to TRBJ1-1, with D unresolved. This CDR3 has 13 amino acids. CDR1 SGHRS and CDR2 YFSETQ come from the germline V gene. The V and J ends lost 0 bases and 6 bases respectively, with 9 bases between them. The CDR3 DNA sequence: TGCGCCAGCAGCTTGGAGCCGTTCGCTGAAGCTTTCTTT. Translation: CASSLEPFAEAFF.

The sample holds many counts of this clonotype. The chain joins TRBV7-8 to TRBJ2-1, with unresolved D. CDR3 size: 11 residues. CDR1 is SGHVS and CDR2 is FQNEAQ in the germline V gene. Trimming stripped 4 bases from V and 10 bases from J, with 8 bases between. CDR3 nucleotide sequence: TGTGCCAGCAGCTCACCAAGAGAGCAGTTCTTC. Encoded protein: CASSSPREQFF.

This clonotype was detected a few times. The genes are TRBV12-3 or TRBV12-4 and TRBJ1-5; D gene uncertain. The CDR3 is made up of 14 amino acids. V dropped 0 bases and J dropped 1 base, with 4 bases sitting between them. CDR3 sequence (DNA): TGTGCCAGCAGTTTAGCAGGGAGCAATCAGCCCCAGCATTTT. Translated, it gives CASSLAGSNQPQHF.

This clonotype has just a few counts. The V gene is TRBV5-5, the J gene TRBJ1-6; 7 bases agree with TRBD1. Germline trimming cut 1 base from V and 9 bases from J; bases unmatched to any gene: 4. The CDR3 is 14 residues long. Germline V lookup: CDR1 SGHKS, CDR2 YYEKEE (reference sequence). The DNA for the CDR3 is TGTGCCAGCAGCTTGAGACAGGGTCCTTCACCCCTCCACTTT. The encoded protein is CASSLRQGPSPLHF.

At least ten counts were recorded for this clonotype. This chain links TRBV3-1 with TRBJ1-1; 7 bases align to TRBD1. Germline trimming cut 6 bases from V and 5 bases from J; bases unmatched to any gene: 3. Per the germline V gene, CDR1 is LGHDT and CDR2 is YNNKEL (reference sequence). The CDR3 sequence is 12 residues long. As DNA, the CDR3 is TGTGCCAGCAGTATCAGGGGGACTGAAGCTTTCTTT. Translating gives CASSIRGTEAFF.

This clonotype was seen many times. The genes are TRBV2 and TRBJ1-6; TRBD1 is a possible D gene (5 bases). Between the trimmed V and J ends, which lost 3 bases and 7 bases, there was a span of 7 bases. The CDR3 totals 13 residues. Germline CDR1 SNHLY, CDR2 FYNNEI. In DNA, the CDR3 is TGTGCCAGCAGTGACAGGGTGAATTCACCCCTCCACTTT. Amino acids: CASSDRVNSPLHF.

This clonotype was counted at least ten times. The CDR3, as DNA: TGTGCCAGCAGTAAAACCCCGGAGGGGGACATTCAGTACTTC. Translation gives CASSKTPEGDIQYF. V and J are TRBV6-2 or TRBV6-3 and TRBJ2-4; D tentatively reads TRBD1 or TRBD2 (6 bases each). CDR3 length: 14 residues. V lost 5 bases and J lost 8, with 16 bases in between. Germline values: CDR1 MNHEY, CDR2 SVGEGT.

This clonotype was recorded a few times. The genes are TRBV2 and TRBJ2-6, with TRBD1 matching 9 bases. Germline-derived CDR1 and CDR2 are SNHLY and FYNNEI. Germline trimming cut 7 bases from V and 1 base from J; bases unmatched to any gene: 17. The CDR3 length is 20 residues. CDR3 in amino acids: CASISRGTSGTGSGANVLTF. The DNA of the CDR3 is TGTGCCAGCATCTCCAGGGGAACCTCCGGGACAGGGTCTGGGGCCAACGTCCTGACTTTC.

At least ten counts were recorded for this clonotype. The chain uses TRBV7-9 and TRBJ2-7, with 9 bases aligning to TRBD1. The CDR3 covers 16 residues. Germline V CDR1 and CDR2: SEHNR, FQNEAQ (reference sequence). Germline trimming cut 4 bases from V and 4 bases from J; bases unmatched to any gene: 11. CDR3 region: CASSSIRGTGRYEQYF. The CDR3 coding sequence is TGTGCCAGCAGCTCCATACGGGGGACAGGGAGGTACGAGCAGTACTTC. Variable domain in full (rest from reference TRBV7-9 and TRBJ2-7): DTGVSQNPRHKITKRGQNVTFRCDPISEHNRLYWYRQTLGQGPEFLTYFQNEAQLEKSRLLSDRFSAERPKGSFSTLEIQRTEQGDSAMYLCASSSIRGTGRYEQYFGPGTRLTVT.

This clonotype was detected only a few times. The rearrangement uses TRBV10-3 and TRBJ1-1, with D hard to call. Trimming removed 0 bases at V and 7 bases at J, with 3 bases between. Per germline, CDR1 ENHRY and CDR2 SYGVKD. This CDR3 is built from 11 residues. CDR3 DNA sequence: TGTGCCATCAGTGAGTCGAGTGAAGCTTTCTTT. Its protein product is CAISESSEAFF.

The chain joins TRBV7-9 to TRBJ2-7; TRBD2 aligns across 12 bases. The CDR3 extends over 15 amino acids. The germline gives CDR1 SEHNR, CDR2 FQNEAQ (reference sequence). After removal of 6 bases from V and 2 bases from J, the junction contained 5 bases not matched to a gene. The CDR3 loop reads CASRPLAGGAYEQYF. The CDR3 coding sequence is TGTGCCAGCAGACCCCTAGCGGGAGGGGCCTACGAGCAGTACTTC.

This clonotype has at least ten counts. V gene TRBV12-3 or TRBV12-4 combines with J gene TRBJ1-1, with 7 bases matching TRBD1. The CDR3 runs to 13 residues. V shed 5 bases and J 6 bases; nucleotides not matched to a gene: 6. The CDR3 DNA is TGTGCCAGCAGTCAATTGACAGGGTCTGAAGCTTTCTTT. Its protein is CASSQLTGSEAFF.

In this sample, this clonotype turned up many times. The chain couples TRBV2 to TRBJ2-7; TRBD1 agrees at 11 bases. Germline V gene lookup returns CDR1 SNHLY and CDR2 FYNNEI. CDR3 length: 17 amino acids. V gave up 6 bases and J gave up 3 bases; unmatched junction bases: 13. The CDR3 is CASRTDRGHISFYEQYF. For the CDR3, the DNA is TGTGCCAGCAGGACGGACAGGGGGCATATAAGTTTCTACGAGCAGTACTTC.

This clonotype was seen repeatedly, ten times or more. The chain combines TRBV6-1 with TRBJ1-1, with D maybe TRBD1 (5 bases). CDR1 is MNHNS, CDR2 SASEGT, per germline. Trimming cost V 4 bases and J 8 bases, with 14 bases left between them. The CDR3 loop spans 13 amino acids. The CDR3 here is CASSVPRQIEAFF. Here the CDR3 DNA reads TGTGCCAGCAGTGTCCCAAGACAGATAGAAGCTTTCTTT.